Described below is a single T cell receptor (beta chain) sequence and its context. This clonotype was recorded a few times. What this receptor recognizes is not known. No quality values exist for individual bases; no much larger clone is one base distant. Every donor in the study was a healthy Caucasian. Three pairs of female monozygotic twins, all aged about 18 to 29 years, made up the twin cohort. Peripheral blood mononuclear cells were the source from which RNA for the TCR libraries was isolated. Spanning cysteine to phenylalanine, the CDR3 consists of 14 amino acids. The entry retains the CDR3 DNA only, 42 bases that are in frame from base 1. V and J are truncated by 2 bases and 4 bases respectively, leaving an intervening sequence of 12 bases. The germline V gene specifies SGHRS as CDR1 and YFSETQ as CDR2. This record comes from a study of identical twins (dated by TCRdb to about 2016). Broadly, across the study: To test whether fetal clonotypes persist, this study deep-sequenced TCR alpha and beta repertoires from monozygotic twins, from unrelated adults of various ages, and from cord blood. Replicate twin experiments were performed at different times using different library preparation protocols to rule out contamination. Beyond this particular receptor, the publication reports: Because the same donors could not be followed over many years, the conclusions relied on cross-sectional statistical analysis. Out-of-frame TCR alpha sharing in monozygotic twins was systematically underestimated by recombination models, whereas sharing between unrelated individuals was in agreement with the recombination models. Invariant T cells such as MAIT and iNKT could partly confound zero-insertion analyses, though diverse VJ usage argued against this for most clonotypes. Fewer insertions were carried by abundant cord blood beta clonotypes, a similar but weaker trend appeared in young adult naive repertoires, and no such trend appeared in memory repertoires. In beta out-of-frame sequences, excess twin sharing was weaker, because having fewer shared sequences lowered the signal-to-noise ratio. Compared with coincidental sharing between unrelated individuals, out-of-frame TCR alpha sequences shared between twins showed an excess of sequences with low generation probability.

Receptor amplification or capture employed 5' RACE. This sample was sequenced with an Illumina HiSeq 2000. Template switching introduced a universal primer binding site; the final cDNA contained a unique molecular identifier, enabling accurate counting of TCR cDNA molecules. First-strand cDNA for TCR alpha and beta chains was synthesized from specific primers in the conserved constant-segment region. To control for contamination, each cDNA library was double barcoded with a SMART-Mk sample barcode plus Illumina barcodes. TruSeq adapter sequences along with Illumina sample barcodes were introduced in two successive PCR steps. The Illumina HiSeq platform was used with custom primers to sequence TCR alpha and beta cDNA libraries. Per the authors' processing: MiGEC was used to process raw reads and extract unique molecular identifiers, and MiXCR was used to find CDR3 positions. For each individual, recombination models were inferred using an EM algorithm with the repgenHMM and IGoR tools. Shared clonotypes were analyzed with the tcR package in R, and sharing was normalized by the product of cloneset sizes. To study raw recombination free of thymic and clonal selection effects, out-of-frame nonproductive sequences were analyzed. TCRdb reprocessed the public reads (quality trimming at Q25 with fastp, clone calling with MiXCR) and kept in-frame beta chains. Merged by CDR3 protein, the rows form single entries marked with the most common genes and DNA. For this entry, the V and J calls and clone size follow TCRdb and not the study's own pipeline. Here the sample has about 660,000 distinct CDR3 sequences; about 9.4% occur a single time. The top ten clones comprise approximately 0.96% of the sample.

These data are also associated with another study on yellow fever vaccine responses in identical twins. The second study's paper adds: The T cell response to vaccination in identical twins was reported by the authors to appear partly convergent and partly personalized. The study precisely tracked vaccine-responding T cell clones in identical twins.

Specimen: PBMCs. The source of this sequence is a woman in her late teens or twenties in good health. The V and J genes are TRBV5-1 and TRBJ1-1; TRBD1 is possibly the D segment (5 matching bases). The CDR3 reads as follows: CASSFEGAGTEAFF. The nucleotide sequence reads TGCGCCAGCAGCTTCGAAGGGGCTGGCACTGAAGCTTTCTTT. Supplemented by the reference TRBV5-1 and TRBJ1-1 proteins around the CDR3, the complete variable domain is KAGVTQTPRYLIKTRGQQVTLSCSPISGHRSVSWYQQTPGQGLQFLFEYFSETQRNKGNFPGRFSGRQFSNSRSEMNVSTLELGDSALYLCASSFEGAGTEAFFGQGTRLTVV.